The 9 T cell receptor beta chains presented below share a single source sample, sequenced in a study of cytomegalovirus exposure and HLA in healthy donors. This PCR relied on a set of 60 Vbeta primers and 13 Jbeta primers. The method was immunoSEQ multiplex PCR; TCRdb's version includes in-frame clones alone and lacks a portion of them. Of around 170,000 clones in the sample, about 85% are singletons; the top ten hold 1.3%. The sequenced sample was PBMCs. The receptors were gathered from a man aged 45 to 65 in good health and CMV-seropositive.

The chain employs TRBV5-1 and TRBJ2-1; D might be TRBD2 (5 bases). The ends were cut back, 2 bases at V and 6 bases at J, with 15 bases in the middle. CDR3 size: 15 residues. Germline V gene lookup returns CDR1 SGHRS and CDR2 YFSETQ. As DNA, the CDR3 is TGCGCCAGCAGCTTTGAGCTGGGCGGGCTCAATGAGCAGTTCTTC. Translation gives CASSFELGGLNEQFF.

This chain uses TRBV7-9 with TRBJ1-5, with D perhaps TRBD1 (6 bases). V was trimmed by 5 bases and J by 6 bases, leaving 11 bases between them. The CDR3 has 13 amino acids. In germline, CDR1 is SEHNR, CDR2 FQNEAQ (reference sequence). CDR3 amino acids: CASSPRGAQPQHF. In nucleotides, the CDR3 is TGTGCCAGCAGCCCCCGGGGGGCTCAGCCCCAGCATTTT.

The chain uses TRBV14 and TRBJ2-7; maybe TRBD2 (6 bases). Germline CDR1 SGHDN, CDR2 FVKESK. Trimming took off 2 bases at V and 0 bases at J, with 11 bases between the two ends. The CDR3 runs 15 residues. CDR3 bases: TGTGCCAGCAGCCAATACGGGACTTACTCCTACGAGCAGTACTTC. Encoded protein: CASSQYGTYSYEQYF.

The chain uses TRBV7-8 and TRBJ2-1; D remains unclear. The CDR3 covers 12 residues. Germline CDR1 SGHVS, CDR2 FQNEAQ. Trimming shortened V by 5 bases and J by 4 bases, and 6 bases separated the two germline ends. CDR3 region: CASSPFYNEQFF. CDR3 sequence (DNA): TGTGCCAGCAGCCCTTTTTACAATGAGCAGTTCTTC.

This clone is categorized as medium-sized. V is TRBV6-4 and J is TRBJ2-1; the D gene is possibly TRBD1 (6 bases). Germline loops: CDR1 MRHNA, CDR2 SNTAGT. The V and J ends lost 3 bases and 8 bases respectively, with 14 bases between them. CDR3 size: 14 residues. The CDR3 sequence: CASSELGGHDEQFF. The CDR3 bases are TGTGCCAGCAGTGAACTAGGGGGACACGATGAGCAGTTCTTC.

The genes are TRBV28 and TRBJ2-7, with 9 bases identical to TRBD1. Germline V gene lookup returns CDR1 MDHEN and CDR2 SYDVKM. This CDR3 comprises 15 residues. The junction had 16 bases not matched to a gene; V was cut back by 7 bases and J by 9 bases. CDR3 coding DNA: TGTGCCAGCACCCCTGGACAGGGGACTGGATTAGGGCAGTACTTC. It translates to CASTPGQGTGLGQYF.

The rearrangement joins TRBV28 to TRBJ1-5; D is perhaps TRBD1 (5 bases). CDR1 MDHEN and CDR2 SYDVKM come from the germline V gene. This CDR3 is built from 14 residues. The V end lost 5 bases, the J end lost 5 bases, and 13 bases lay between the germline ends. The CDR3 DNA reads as TGTGCCAGCAGTCCCCGAAAGGGGTATCAGCCCCAGCATTTT. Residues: CASSPRKGYQPQHF.

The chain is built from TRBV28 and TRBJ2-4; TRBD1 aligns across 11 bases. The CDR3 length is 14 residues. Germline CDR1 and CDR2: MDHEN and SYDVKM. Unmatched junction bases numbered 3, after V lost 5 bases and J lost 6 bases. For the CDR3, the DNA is TGTGCCAGCAGTCCCGGGACAGGGGGAAACATTCAGTACTTC. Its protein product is CASSPGTGGNIQYF.

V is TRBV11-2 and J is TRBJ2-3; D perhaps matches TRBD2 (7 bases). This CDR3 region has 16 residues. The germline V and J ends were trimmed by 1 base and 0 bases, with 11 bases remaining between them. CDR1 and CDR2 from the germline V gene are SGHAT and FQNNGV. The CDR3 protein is CASSLAGGSSTDTQYF. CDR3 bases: TGTGCCAGCAGCTTAGCGGGGGGCTCAAGCACAGATACGCAGTATTTT.